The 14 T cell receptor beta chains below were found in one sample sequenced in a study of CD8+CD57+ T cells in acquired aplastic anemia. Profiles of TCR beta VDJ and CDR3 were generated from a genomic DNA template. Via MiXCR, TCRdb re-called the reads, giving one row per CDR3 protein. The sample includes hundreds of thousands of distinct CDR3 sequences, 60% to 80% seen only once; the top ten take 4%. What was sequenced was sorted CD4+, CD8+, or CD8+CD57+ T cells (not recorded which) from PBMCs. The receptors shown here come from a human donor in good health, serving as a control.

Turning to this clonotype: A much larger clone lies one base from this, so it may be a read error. The CDR3 sequence is CASSQLAVDGEQYF. CDR3 nucleotides: TGTGCCAGCAGCCAACTAGCGGTGGACGGTGAGCAGTACTTC. The genes are TRBV7-2 and TRBJ2-7, with TRBD2 matching 8 bases. From germline, CDR1 is SGHTA and CDR2 FQGNSA. Unmatched junction bases numbered 10, after V lost 5 bases and J lost 7 bases. The CDR3 totals 14 residues.

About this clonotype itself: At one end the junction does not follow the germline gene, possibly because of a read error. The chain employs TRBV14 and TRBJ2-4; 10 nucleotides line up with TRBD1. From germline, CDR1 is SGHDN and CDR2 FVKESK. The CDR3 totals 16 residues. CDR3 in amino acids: CASSARTGGSKNIRYF. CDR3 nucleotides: TGTGCCAGCAGCGCTCGGACAGGGGGTTCCAAAAACATTCGGTACTTC.

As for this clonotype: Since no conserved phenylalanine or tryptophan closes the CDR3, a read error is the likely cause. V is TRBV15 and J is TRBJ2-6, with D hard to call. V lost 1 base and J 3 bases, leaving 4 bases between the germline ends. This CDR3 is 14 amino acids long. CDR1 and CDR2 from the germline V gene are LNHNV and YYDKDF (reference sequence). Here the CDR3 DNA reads TGTGCCACCAGCAGAGTTTGTGGGGCCAACGTCCTGACTGTC. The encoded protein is CATSRVCGANVLTV.

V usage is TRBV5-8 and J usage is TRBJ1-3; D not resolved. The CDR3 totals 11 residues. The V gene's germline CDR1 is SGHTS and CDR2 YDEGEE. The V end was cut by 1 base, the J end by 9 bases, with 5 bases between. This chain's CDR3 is CASSLLTTIYF. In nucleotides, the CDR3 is TGTGCCAGCAGCTTGCTCACCACCATATATTTT.

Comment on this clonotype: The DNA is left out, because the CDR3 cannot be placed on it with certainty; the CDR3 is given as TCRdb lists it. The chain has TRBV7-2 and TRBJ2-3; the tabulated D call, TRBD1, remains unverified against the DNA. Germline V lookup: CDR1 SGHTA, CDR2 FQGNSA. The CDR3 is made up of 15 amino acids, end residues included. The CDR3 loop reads CASVSQGNTIYFGYF.

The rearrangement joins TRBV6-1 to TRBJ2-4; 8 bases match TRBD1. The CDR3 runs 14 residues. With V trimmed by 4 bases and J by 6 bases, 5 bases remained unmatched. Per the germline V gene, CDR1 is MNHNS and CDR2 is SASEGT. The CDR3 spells CASSGTGKRNIQYF. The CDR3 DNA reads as TGTGCCAGCAGTGGGACAGGGAAGCGAAACATTCAGTACTTC.

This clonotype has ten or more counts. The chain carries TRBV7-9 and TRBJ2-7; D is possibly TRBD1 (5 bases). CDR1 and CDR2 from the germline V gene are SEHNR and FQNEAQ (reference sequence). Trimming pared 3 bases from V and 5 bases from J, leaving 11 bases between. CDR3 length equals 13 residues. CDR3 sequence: CASSLTDSNEQYF. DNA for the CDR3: TGTGCCAGCAGCTTGACAGATTCTAACGAGCAGTACTTC.

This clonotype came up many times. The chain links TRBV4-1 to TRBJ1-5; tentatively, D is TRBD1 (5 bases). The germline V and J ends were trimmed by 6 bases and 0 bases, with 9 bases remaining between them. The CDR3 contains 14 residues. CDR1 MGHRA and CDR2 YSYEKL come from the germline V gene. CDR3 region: CASSAGDSNQPQHF. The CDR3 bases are TGCGCCAGCAGTGCGGGGGATAGCAATCAGCCCCAGCATTTT.

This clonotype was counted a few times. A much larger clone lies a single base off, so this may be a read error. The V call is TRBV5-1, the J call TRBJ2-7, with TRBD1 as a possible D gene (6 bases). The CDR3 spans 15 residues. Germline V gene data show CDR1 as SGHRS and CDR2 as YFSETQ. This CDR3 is CASSIPQGSRYERYF. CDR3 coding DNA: TGCGCCAGCAGCATTCCCCAGGGGTCGCGGTACGAGCGGTACTTC.

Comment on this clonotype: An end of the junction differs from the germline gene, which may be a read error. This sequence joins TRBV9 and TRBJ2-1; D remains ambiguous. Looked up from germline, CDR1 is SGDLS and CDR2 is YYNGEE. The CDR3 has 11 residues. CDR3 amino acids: CASSVLGEQNF. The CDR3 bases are TGTGCCAGCAGCGTCCTTGGTGAGCAGAACTTC.

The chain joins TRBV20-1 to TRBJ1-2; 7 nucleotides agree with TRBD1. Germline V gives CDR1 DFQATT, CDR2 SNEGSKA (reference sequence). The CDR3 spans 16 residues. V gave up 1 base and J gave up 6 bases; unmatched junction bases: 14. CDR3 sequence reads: CSARVPGQSPRDGYTF. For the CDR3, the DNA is TGCAGTGCTAGAGTCCCGGGACAGTCCCCTCGGGATGGCTACACCTTC.

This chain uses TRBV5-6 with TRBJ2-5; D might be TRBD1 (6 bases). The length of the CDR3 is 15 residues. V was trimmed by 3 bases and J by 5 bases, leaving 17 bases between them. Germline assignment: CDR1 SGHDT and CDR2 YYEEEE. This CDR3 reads CASSSWLDRRETQYF. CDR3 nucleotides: TGTGCCAGCAGCTCGTGGCTAGACAGGCGCGAGACCCAGTACTTC.

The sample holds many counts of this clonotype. CDR3 DNA sequence: TGCGCCAGCAGCCTACAAACAGGGAACACTGAAGCTTTCTTT. Its translation is CASSLQTGNTEAFF. This chain connects TRBV5-1 to TRBJ1-1; a possible D gene is TRBD1 (5 bases). Germline CDR1 SGHRS, CDR2 YFSETQ. Trimming pared 4 bases from V and 1 base from J, leaving 11 bases between. The CDR3 is 14 amino acids. The variable domain in full, completed from reference TRBV5-1 and TRBJ1-1, reads KAGVTQTPRYLIKTRGQQVTLSCSPISGHRSVSWYQQTPGQGLQFLFEYFSETQRNKGNFPGRFSGRQFSNSRSEMNVSTLELGDSALYLCASSLQTGNTEAFFGQGTRLTVV.

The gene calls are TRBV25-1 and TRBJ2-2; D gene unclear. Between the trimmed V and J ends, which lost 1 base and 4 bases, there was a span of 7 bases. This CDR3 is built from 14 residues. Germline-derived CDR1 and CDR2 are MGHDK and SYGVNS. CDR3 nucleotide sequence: TGTGCCAGCAGTGAATCCAGCTTCACCGGGGAGCTGTTTTTT. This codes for CASSESSFTGELFF.